These T cell receptor beta chains were read from a single sample in a study of technical replicates of blood from a few donors. Only in-frame clones appear in the TCRdb table, and some are missing; sequencing was by immunoSEQ multiplex PCR. The sample lists about 15,000 clones; approximately 80% were seen once. The material sequenced was PBMCs. All receptors come from a human donor in good health. CDR3s include the opening cysteine and the closing phenylalanine or tryptophan. The order of the fields is V gene, J gene, CDR3 protein.

V: TRBV6-4; J: TRBJ2-1; CDR3: CASSGNPSGSFNEQFF
V: TRBV19; J: TRBJ2-5; CDR3: CASSGRGKSGETQYF
V: TRBV2; J: TRBJ1-1; CDR3: CASSPLGTGWAAFF
V: TRBV5-1; J: TRBJ1-2; CDR3: CASSPGVYGYTF
V: TRBV9; J: TRBJ2-5; CDR3: CASSGRGRRQETQYF
V: TRBV27; J: TRBJ2-7; CDR3: CASSFRTGAYEQYF
V: TRBV7-3; J: TRBJ2-2; CDR3: CASSLTSAGSNTGELFF
V: TRBV5-1; J: TRBJ2-3; CDR3: CASSLGSSSTDTQYF
V: TRBV7-8; J: TRBJ1-1; CDR3: CASSLVEGGGTEAFF
V: TRBV7-9; J: TRBJ2-7; CDR3: CASSLVGTYEQYF
V: TRBV6-1; J: TRBJ1-1; CDR3: CASSETGGYTEAFF
V: TRBV19; J: TRBJ2-1; CDR3: CASREGDYLAGEQFF
V: TRBV7-2; J: TRBJ2-1; CDR3: CASSLGTGWNEQFF
V: TRBV25-1; J: TRBJ1-4; CDR3: CASSPWEGTNEKLFF
V: TRBV11-2; J: TRBJ2-7; CDR3: CASSLGRQTYEQYF
V: TRBV6-5; J: TRBJ1-3; CDR3: CASSYSGRGGNTIYF
V: TRBV6-5; J: TRBJ1-2; CDR3: CASSYFRTGGGYGYTF
V: TRBV11-2; J: TRBJ2-7; CDR3: CASSLDRDYEQYF
V: TRBV11-2; J: TRBJ2-5; CDR3: CASSLGTGSRQETQYF
V: TRBV5-1; J: TRBJ2-7; CDR3: CASSAQPTYEQYF
V: TRBV6-5; J: TRBJ2-1; CDR3: CASSYRRDGFREQFF
V: TRBV5-1; J: TRBJ2-1; CDR3: CASSPGTGGFAGDSYNEQFF
V: TRBV4-1; J: TRBJ1-2; CDR3: CASSQDGAAGNYGYTF
V: TRBV2; J: TRBJ2-1; CDR3: CASKHPSGSRSYNEQFF
V: TRBV11-2; J: TRBJ1-1; CDR3: CASSLWVGQAAFF
V: TRBV29-1; J: TRBJ1-5; CDR3: CSVGQTLNQPQHF
V: TRBV2; J: TRBJ1-1; CDR3: CASSDGQGATEAFF
V: TRBV10-3; J: TRBJ1-1; CDR3: CAISGREETEAFF
V: TRBV7-8; J: TRBJ2-5; CDR3: CASSLGATYQETQYF